This TCR beta chain emerged from a study of blood T cell repertoires in COVID-19. Sequenced by immunoSEQ multiplex PCR; TCRdb stores in-frame clones only, minus some. There are about 160,000 clones in the sample; 60% to 85% occur only once, and 7.5% to 8.5% lies in the top ten. CDR1 and CDR2 (germline): LNHDA, SQIVND (reference sequence). The CDR3 loop spans 15 amino acids. Trimming cost V 3 bases and J 5 bases; bases outside gene matches: 6. This chain uses TRBV19 with TRBJ2-5, with 10 positions matching TRBD2. The TCR sequence derives from a woman aged 55-69 years with COVID-19, enrolled during active disease. What was sequenced was peripheral blood. CDR3 amino acids: CASSMGPSGSETQYF. CDR3 sequence (DNA): TGTGCCAGTAGTATGGGCCCTAGCGGGAGCGAGACCCAGTACTTC.